This TCR beta chain originates from a study of identical twins (TCRdb year 2016). Describing the broader study: The study deep-sequenced TCR alpha and beta repertoires from monozygotic twins, unrelated adults of various ages and cord blood to test whether fetal clonotypes persist. To rule out contamination, replicate twin experiments were performed at different times with different library preparation protocols. Results and caveats for the whole study, not just this receptor: Invariant T cells such as MAIT and iNKT could partly confound zero-insertion analyses, although diverse VJ usage argued against such confounding for most clonotypes. Fewer insertions were carried by abundant cord blood beta clonotypes; a weaker similar trend was observed in young adult naive repertoires, while no such trend was observed in memory repertoires. In monozygotic twins, recombination models systematically underestimated out-of-frame TCR alpha sharing, but the models matched the sharing seen between unrelated individuals. Compared with coincidental sharing between unrelated individuals, out-of-frame TCR alpha sequences shared between twins showed an excess of sequences with low generation probability. A weaker excess of twin sharing was found in beta out-of-frame sequences because the signal-to-noise ratio was lowered by fewer shared sequences. Conclusions relied on cross-sectional statistical analysis, since the same donors could not be followed over many years.

The library came from 5' RACE. Instrument used: Illumina HiSeq 2000. A universal primer binding site was introduced by template switching, and a unique molecular identifier was present in the final cDNA, enabling accurate counting of TCR cDNA molecules. Specific primers in the conserved constant-segment region were used to synthesize first-strand cDNA for TCR alpha and beta chains. To control for contamination, every cDNA library was double barcoded, receiving both a SMART-Mk sample barcode and Illumina barcodes. TruSeq adapter sequences and Illumina sample barcodes were added in two successive PCR steps. The TCR alpha and beta cDNA libraries were sequenced on the Illumina HiSeq platform using custom primers. As for the authors' bioinformatics: MiGEC was used to process raw reads and extract unique molecular identifiers, and MiXCR was used to find CDR3 positions. Recombination models were inferred per individual with the repgenHMM and IGoR tools using an EM algorithm. Shared clonotype analysis was performed with the tcR package in R, normalizing sharing by the product of cloneset sizes. To study raw recombination free of thymic and clonal selection effects, out-of-frame nonproductive sequences were analyzed. The public reads were run again by TCRdb, first through fastp at Q25 and then through MiXCR, and only productive beta chains were kept. CDR3 protein duplicates are merged, each entry listing the most common genes and DNA. Clone size and V and J calls follow TCRdb, not the original study. Present in this sample are around 650,000 distinct CDR3 sequences, under 8.5% of which were seen just once. Roughly 1.6% of the sample is in the top ten clones.

This clonotype was found a few times. Its target antigen remains unknown. The input lacks base qualities; no much larger clone sits a single base away. Every donor was a healthy Caucasian. The twin cohort comprised three pairs of female monozygotic twins, all aged roughly 18 to 30 years. RNA for TCR libraries was isolated from peripheral blood mononuclear cells. V is pruned by 0 bases and J by 3 bases, leaving 1 base of the junction without a gene match. The CDR3 starts with the cysteine, ends with the phenylalanine, and has 16 residues. Solely the CDR3 DNA is kept, with 48 bases framed from the first base. This sample also belongs to another study, concerning yellow fever vaccine responses in identical twins. The second study also describes: The authors reported that the T cell response to vaccination in identical twins appeared partly convergent and partly personalized. Focusing on identical twins, the study followed the T cell clones that responded to the vaccine, and did so with precision.

The receptor chain draws on TRBV12-3 or TRBV12-4 and TRBJ2-5, and 13 junctional nucleotides match TRBD2. This receptor was identified in a woman aged 18-29 years in good health. The sequenced material came from PBMCs. CDR3 loop: CASSLAGTSGKETQYF. The DNA sequence follows: TGTGCCAGCAGTTTAGCCGGGACTAGCGGGAAAGAGACCCAGTACTTC.